This TCR beta chain was documented in a study of cytomegalovirus exposure and HLA in healthy donors. Study results and limitations: Productive rates of about 90% or about 30% were seen for most TCR beta V segments in an earlier analysis. Per a later analysis, under 20,000 TCR beta sequences showed association with HLA alleles at 0.05 false discovery rate.

This CDR3 comprises 15 residues. Germline values: CDR1 MNHNS, CDR2 SASEGT. V dropped 3 bases and J dropped 2; count of bases not matched to a gene: 3. PCR employed 60 Vbeta and 13 Jbeta primers. TCRdb's copy holds only in-frame clones and misses some; the assay was immunoSEQ multiplex PCR. Of 95,000 to 150,000 clones in the sample, around three fifths are singletons; the top ten hold about 8%. In its sample, this clone was seen a few times. Antigen specificity is unknown. This sequence joins TRBV6-1 and TRBJ1-5; TRBD1 matches 8 bases. This receptor was identified in a woman aged 40 to 55 in good health and CMV-seropositive. The sample consisted of PBMCs. CDR3 DNA: TGTGCCAGCAGTGAGGCAGGGGGCGGCAATCAGCCCCAGCATTTT. It translates to CASSEAGGGNQPQHF.